These T cell receptor beta chains were read from a single sample in a study of cytomegalovirus exposure and HLA in healthy donors. This table comes from immunoSEQ multiplex PCR, and its TCRdb copy is limited to in-frame clones, with some not included. The sample holds 55,000 to 65,000 clones; around 90% are singletons and the top ten take around 2.9%. Source material: PBMCs. The receptors were gathered from a man aged 18 to 30 in good health and CMV-seronegative. The CDR3 runs from the conserved cysteine through the conserved F or W. The D gene is left open where the match is weak. Clone size is stated in some rows and not others, as once, few, many or a class when expanded.

>.|TRBJ1-4|TRBV11-2|.
CASSLKGDRLGEKLFF
TGTGCCAGCAGCTTGAAGGGGGACCGTTTGGGGGAAAAACTGTTTTTT
>TRBD2|TRBJ2-3|TRBV5-5|once
CASSSKLAGGPDTQYF
TGTGCCAGCAGCTCCAAACTAGCGGGAGGGCCAGATACGCAGTATTTT
>TRBD1|TRBJ1-1|TRBV19|.
CASGRTGGSGTEAFF
TGTGCCAGTGGCCGGACAGGGGGTTCGGGCACTGAAGCTTTCTTT
>.|TRBJ2-5|TRBV18|.
CASSPQRANQETQYF
TGTGCCAGCTCACCACAGAGGGCCAACCAAGAGACCCAGTACTTC
>TRBD2|TRBJ2-1|TRBV5-1|.
CASSRRTSGNYNEQFF
TGCGCCAGCAGCCGGAGAACTAGCGGAAACTACAATGAGCAGTTCTTC
>TRBD1|TRBJ2-1|TRBV5-1|.
CASSLIYRGQNEQFF
TGCGCCAGCAGCTTGATCTATAGGGGGCAAAATGAGCAGTTCTTC
>TRBD2|TRBJ2-3|TRBV2|.
CASRDLLAGVTDTQYF
TGTGCCAGCAGGGACCTTCTAGCGGGAGTCACAGATACGCAGTATTTT
>TRBD2|TRBJ2-7|TRBV5-5|.
CASSLDRTSGTYEQYF
TGTGCCAGCAGCTTGGATCGGACTAGCGGAACCTACGAGCAGTACTTC
>TRBD2|TRBJ2-7|TRBV28|.
CASSPTGLGGSGQYF
TGTGCCAGCAGTCCAACCGGACTAGGAGGATCAGGGCAGTACTTC
>.|TRBJ1-3|TRBV19|.
CASSINVGSRNTIYF
TGTGCCAGTAGTATCAACGTTGGGAGCCGAAACACCATATATTTT
>.|TRBJ1-3|TRBV15|.
CATSRDPGPGNTIYF
TGTGCCACCAGCAGAGATCCTGGCCCTGGAAACACCATATATTTT
>.|TRBJ1-1|TRBV11-2|once
CASSLPWATEAFF
TGTGCCAGCAGCTTACCTTGGGCCACTGAAGCTTTCTTT
>TRBD1|TRBJ1-1|TRBV4-1|.
CASSQPGTGSEAFF
TGCGCCAGCAGCCAACCCGGGACAGGGTCCGAAGCTTTCTTT
>.|TRBJ1-2|TRBV28|once
CASSRLGGIASLHGYTF
TGTGCCAGCAGCCGACTCGGGGGGATAGCCTCGTTGCACGGCTACACCTTC
>TRBD1|TRBJ1-1|TRBV19|once
CASRRGTGVATEAFF
TGTGCCAGTAGAAGGGGGACAGGGGTTGCCACTGAAGCTTTCTTT
>.|TRBJ2-2|TRBV4-1|.
CASSQEAAVNTGELFF
TGCGCCAGCAGCCAAGAAGCGGCAGTGAACACCGGGGAGCTGTTTTTT
>TRBD1|TRBJ2-7|TRBV2|.
CASSEAWTGRSYEQYF
TGTGCCAGCAGTGAAGCTTGGACAGGAAGAAGCTACGAGCAGTACTTC
>.|TRBJ1-4|TRBV5-1|.
CASSLDRAKLFF
TGCGCCAGCAGCTTGGACAGGGCAAAACTGTTTTTT
>TRBD1|TRBJ1-4|TRBV5-5|.
CASSLGQGTTNEKLFF
TGTGCCAGCAGCCTAGGACAGGGGACAACTAATGAAAAACTGTTTTTT
>.|TRBJ2-2|TRBV5-1|.
CASSLADSVSGELFF
TGCGCCAGCAGCTTGGCCGACTCGGTCTCCGGGGAGCTGTTTTTT
>TRBD2|TRBJ2-7|TRBV6-6|.
CASSSGGRGVEQYF
TGTGCCAGCAGCTCCGGGGGGAGAGGGGTCGAGCAGTACTTC
>TRBD1|TRBJ2-3|TRBV5-1|.
CASSYYITGGGTDTQYF
TGCGCCAGCAGCTACTACATAACAGGGGGCGGCACAGATACGCAGTATTTT
>.|TRBJ2-5|TRBV25-1|few
CASSEFGGAGTQYF
TGTGCCAGCAGTGAATTCGGCGGGGCGGGGACCCAGTACTTC
>.|TRBJ1-4|TRBV6-1|.
CASSGGQTTNEKLFF
TGTGCCAGCAGTGGTGGACAGACAACTAATGAAAAACTGTTTTTT
>.|TRBJ2-7|TRBV6-1|.
CAARVSVGGQYF
TGTGCCGCCAGGGTTTCTGTTGGCGGGCAGTACTTC
>.|TRBJ1-2|TRBV2|.
CASKEAGVYGYTF
TGTGCCAGTAAGGAGGCAGGGGTCTATGGCTACACCTTC
>TRBD2|TRBJ2-1|TRBV4-1|.
CASSQEPSGGWDEQFF
TGCGCCAGCAGCCAAGAACCTAGCGGGGGCTGGGATGAGCAGTTCTTC
>.|TRBJ2-7|TRBV14|.
CASSQVGQQGFQSF
TGTGCCAGCAGCCAGGTTGGGCAACAGGGTTTTCAATCATTC
>TRBD1|TRBJ1-2|TRBV28|.
CASSFTLGPRTGLGSYGYTF
TGTGCCAGCAGTTTTACTTTAGGCCCCAGGACAGGGCTGGGAAGCTATGGCTACACCTTC
>TRBD2|TRBJ2-7|TRBV6-5|.
CASSYEAGGLGYF
TGTGCCAGCAGTTACGAGGCGGGAGGGCTGGGGTACTTC
>.|TRBJ1-3|TRBV5-1|.
CASSLATDSGNTIYF
TGCGCCAGCAGCTTGGCAACAGACTCTGGAAACACCATATATTTT
>TRBD1|TRBJ2-3|TRBV6-5|.
CASSRGLTDTQYF
TGTGCCAGCTCCAGGGGGCTCACAGATACGCAGTATTTT
>TRBD2|TRBJ2-3|TRBV5-1|.
CASSRPGTSGRTDTQYF
TGCGCCAGCAGCCGTCCCGGGACTAGCGGGAGGACAGATACGCAGTATTTT
>.|TRBJ2-2|TRBV4-1|.
CASSQWGVSSTGELFF
TGCGCCAGCAGCCAATGGGGGGTCAGCTCCACCGGGGAGCTGTTTTTT
>.|TRBJ1-2|TRBV7-9|.
CASSLEQNYGYTF
TGTGCCAGCAGCTTAGAACAGAACTATGGCTACACCTTC
>.|TRBJ2-1|TRBV9|.
CASSVAGGLTNEQFF
TGTGCCAGCAGCGTAGCTGGGGGACTGACTAATGAGCAGTTCTTC
>.|TRBJ1-2|TRBV6-1|.
CASSEARVANYGYTF
TGTGCCAGCAGTGAGGCCCGGGTCGCGAACTATGGCTACACCTTC
>.|TRBJ2-2|TRBV29-1|.
CSVEVQGNTGELFF
TGCAGCGTTGAGGTTCAGGGGAACACCGGGGAGCTGTTTTTT
>.|TRBJ1-5|TRBV18|.
CASSPDRNQPQHF
TGTGCCAGCTCACCTGACAGAAATCAGCCCCAGCATTTT
>.|TRBJ2-2|TRBV11-3|.
CASSRIDRTNTGELFF
TGTGCCAGCAGCCGGATAGACAGAACGAACACCGGGGAGCTGTTTTTT